This TCR beta chain was recorded in a study of early stage breast cancer tumors. As for the study in general: Of around 16 invasive breast tumors, twelve were hormone receptor-positive, HER2-negative. Findings and limits, study-wide: In about 85% of the 16 patients, blood comparison separated tumor from normal breast. Most shared enriched TCRB sequences were commonly generated ones.

Each sample had two DNA replicates, 0.45 to 0.65 ug blood or around 1.4 ug tissue. Clones were read by immunoSEQ multiplex PCR, and TCRdb kept only the in-frame ones, dropping some. In the table there are approximately 39,000 clones, over 70% of which are singletons. The CDR3 is 17 residues long. Germline V gene data show CDR1 as KGHSH and CDR2 as LQKENI. V lost 3 bases and J 0 bases, leaving 17 bases between the germline ends. Of note for this clone: Its antigen is currently unknown. At the DNA level, this CDR3 is encoded by other sequences in the same sample as well.

The TCR sequence derives from a person aged 55 to 75 with breast cancer. The chain couples TRBV18 to TRBJ1-1; a weak D match, TRBD1 (5 bases). The sample taken for sequencing was blood. CDR3 nucleotide sequence: TGTGCCAGCTCACCTTCGACGGGGAGGGGCATGAACACTGAAGCTTTCTTT. This gives the protein CASSPSTGRGMNTEAFF.